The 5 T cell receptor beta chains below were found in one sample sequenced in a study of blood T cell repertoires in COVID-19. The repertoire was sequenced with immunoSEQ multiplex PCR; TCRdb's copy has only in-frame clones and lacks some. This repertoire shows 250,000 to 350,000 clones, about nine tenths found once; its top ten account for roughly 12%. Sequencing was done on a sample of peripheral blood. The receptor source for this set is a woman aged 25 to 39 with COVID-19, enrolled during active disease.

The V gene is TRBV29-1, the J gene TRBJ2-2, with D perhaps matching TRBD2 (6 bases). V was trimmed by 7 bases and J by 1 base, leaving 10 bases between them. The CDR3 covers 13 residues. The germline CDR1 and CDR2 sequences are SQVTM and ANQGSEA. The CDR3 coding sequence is TGCAGCGGGGGGGAGCGGAACACCGGGGAGCTGTTTTTT. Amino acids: CSGGERNTGELFF.

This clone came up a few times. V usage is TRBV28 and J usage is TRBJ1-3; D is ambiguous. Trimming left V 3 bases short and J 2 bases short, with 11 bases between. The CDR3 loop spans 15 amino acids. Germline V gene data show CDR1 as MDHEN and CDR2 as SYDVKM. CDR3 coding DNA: TGTGCCAGCAGTTTTATGGGGAGTCCTGGAAACACCATATATTTT. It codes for CASSFMGSPGNTIYF.

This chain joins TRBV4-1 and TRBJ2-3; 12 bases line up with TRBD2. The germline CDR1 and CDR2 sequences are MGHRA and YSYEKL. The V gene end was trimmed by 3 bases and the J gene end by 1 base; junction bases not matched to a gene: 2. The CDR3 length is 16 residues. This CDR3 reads CASSQRLAGGTDTQYF. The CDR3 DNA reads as TGCGCCAGCAGCCAGAGACTAGCGGGAGGCACAGATACGCAGTATTTT.

The CDR3 here is CASSPRRRSANEKLFF. The CDR3 nucleotides read TGTGCCAGCAGCCCCCGACGGAGGTCAGCTAATGAAAAACTGTTTTTT. V is TRBV6-6 and J is TRBJ1-4; D is unresolved. The CDR3 sequence is 16 residues long. The germline V and J ends were trimmed by 6 bases and 3 bases, with 17 bases remaining between them. Germline V gene lookup returns CDR1 MNHNY and CDR2 SVGAGI (reference sequence).

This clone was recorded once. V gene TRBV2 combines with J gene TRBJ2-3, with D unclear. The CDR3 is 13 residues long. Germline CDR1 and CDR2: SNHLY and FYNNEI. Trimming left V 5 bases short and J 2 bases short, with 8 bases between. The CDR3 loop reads CASSPLYTDTQYF. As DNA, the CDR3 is TGTGCCAGCAGTCCACTGTACACAGATACGCAGTATTTT.